This TCR beta chain was sequenced for a study of cytomegalovirus exposure and HLA in healthy donors. CDR1 and CDR2 (germline): GTSNPN, SVGIG (reference sequence). CDR3 length equals 13 residues. Trimming stripped 4 bases from V and 4 bases from J, with 12 bases between. Study-wide results and caveats: For most subjects, TCR beta sequences were reported to predict HLA-A and HLA-B alleles with accuracy. The authors assumed roughly uniform sequencing depth across donors for presence/absence analyses. A previous analysis found most TCR beta V segments productive roughly 87% or roughly 30% of the time.

Use of 60 Vbeta and 13 Jbeta primers characterized the PCR. Data came from immunoSEQ multiplex PCR; TCRdb stores just in-frame clones and leaves some out. The profile shows under 150,000 clones, 75% to 85% of them singletons. Worth noting for this clone: Antigen unknown.

The sample consisted of PBMCs. The TCR was taken from a man aged 30 to 45 in good health and CMV-seronegative. The chain uses TRBV30 and TRBJ2-3; D uncertain. The CDR3 sequence: CAWIGGTADTQYF. The CDR3 DNA follows: TGTGCCTGGATTGGCGGAACCGCAGATACGCAGTATTTT. The entire variable domain, with the rest obtained from reference TRBV30 and TRBJ2-3, is as follows: SQTIHQWPATLVQPVGSPLSLECTVEGTSNPNLYWYRQAAGRGLQLLFYSVGIGQISSEVPQNLSASRPQDRQFILSSKKLLLSDSGFYLCAWIGGTADTQYFGPGTRLTVL.